The 11 T cell receptor beta chains below were found in one sample sequenced in a study of metastatic and nonmetastatic thyroid tumors. TCRdb re-clonotyped the PCR reads through MiXCR. The sample lists 30,000 to 35,000 clones, around 17% seen once, with 3.4% in the top ten. All patients reached thyroid surgery having received no treatment beforehand. Specimen: blood. Every receptor here comes from a female donor with papillary thyroid cancer or a benign thyroid nodule (not recorded which). Some clones in this sample may be carry-over from other donors' samples.

This clone was picked up many times. The sample carries other DNA sequences with the same CDR3. The chain employs TRBV5-6 and TRBJ1-5; 7 bases align to TRBD1. The CDR3 has 16 residues. After removal of 1 base from V and 7 bases from J, the junction contained 11 bases not matched to a gene. CDR1 and CDR2 from the germline V gene are SGHDT and YYEEEE. CDR3 in amino acids: CASSLRGQGVRQPQHF. CDR3 nucleotides: TGTGCCAGCAGCTTGAGAGGGCAGGGGGTCCGGCAGCCCCAGCATTTT.

This clone was detected many times. This chain uses TRBV4-1 with TRBJ2-7, with 12 bases identical to TRBD2. The CDR3 has 14 residues. V lost 5 bases, J lost 6 bases, and 5 bases stayed unmatched. From germline, CDR1 is MGHRA and CDR2 YSYEKL. The CDR3 reads CASSLTSGRVEQYF. For the CDR3, the DNA is TGCGCCAGCAGCTTGACTAGCGGGAGAGTCGAGCAGTACTTC.

This clone was counted at least ten times. The chain uses TRBV30 and TRBJ2-4; D gene unclear. Germline V gives CDR1 GTSNPN, CDR2 SVGIG (reference sequence). CDR3 length equals 15 residues. Trimming left V 2 bases short and J 0 bases short, with 11 bases between. CDR3 loop: CAWSPQRLAKNIQYF. In DNA form, the CDR3 reads TGTGCCTGGAGTCCCCAGCGATTAGCCAAAAACATTCAGTACTTC.

This clone occurred many times. V and J are TRBV4-1 and TRBJ1-2, with D uncertain. Germline V gives CDR1 MGHRA, CDR2 YSYEKL. The CDR3 covers 14 residues. V dropped 3 bases and J dropped 0 bases, with 8 bases sitting between them. The CDR3 DNA is TGCGCCAGCAGCCAGGGAACTGCTAACTATGGCTACACCTTC. Encoded protein: CASSQGTANYGYTF.

With regard to this clone: This may come from a read error, since a much larger clone is one base off. The sample carries other DNA sequences with the same CDR3. The chain is built from TRBV11-1 and TRBJ2-7, with 7 nucleotides matching TRBD2. The CDR3 consists of 16 residues. Germline CDR1 reads SGHAT; CDR2 reads FQDESV (reference sequence). The trim removed 5 bases at V and 1 base at J, leaving 11 bases unmatched. The CDR3 sequence: CASSKGGGGSSYEQYF. The CDR3, as DNA: TGTGCCAGCAGCAAGGGCGGTGGCGGGAGTTCCTACGAGCAGTACTTC.

As concerns this clone: This sequence may be a read error, since a much larger clone differs from it by one base. Other DNA sequences in this specimen translate into the identical CDR3. The CDR3 sequence is CASSRMNTGELFF. In nucleotides, the CDR3 is TGTGCCAGCAGTAGAATGAACACCGGGGAGCTGTTTTTC. The genes are TRBV2 and TRBJ2-2; tentative D call: TRBD2 (5 bases). Per germline, CDR1 SNHLY and CDR2 FYNNEI. The CDR3 totals 13 residues.

This clone occurred many times. This sequence joins TRBV11-2 and TRBJ2-7; D unresolved. The CDR3 spans 12 residues. V lost 2 bases, J lost 5 bases, and 7 bases lay in between. The germline V gene encodes CDR1 SGHAT and CDR2 FQNNGV. The CDR3 sequence is CASSLRGNEQYF. DNA for the CDR3: TGTGCCAGCAGCTTAAGAGGAAACGAGCAGTACTTC.

The sample holds many counts of this clone. The V and J genes are TRBV5-1 and TRBJ2-7; D may be TRBD2 (6 bases). Trimming took off 5 bases at V and 2 bases at J, with 11 bases between the two ends. This CDR3 contains 13 residues. Germline lookup yields CDR1 SGHRS and CDR2 YFSETQ. The CDR3 here is CASSTGATYEQYF. The CDR3 DNA reads TGCGCCAGCAGTACGGGAGCGACCTACGAGCAGTACTTC.

This clone was detected ten times or more. CDR3 bases: TGTGCCAGCAGTTCAGGGTTATCGTCCTACGAGCAGTACTTC. The encoded protein is CASSSGLSSYEQYF. The chain recombines TRBV2 with TRBJ2-7, with D maybe TRBD1 (5 bases). CDR3 length: 14 residues. The germline V gene has CDR1 SNHLY and CDR2 FYNNEI. V was pared by 5 bases and J by 1 base, with 12 bases between.

Comment on this clone: The CDR3 carries no conserved terminal phenylalanine or tryptophan, so it likely arises from a read error. Because the CDR3's place on the DNA is in doubt, the DNA is left out and the CDR3 is given as listed by TCRdb. The chain joins TRBV7-3 to TRBJ1-2. CDR1 and CDR2 from the germline V gene are SGHTA and FQGTGA. Termini included, the CDR3 measures 14 amino acids. Here the CDR3 reads CDRSLNGLGTGYNL.

The sample holds a few counts of this clone. This CDR3 is CAIGTGMYNEQFF. DNA for the CDR3: TGTGCCATAGGGACAGGAATGTATAATGAGCAGTTCTTC. The chain combines TRBV10-3 with TRBJ2-1; TRBD1 matches at 8 bases. The ends lost 9 bases at V and 7 bases at J; junction bases unmatched: 8. Germline V gives CDR1 ENHRY, CDR2 SYGVKD. The CDR3 covers 13 residues.